These T cell receptor beta chains were read from a single sample in a study of OX40 agonist ivuxolimab in advanced cancers. The method was immunoSEQ multiplex PCR; TCRdb's version includes in-frame clones alone and lacks a portion of them. This sample has 12,000 or so clones; 79% occur once, and the top ten carry roughly 40%. The input for sequencing was CD4+ or CD8+ T cells sorted from blood, taken in a trial of the OX40 agonist ivuxolimab. The receptors stem from an adult with an advanced solid tumor such as melanoma, head and neck, liver or kidney cancer. Each CDR3 is given with its conserved first and last residue. Only some rows state a clone size, as once, few, many or a class for expanded clones.

length	size	V	J	CDR3
13	-	TRBV7-9	TRBJ2-7	CASSLGDMYEQYF
10	-	TRBV20-1	TRBJ1-2	CSAIQTGYTF
14	-	TRBV27	TRBJ2-7	CASSPRDVSYEQYF
15	-	TRBV6-4	TRBJ1-2	CASSDSTGAAGGYTF
15	few	TRBV4-1	TRBJ2-7	CASSQEGYEVIEQYF
15	-	TRBV19	TRBJ1-5	CASSGTFNSNQPQHF
16	-	TRBV4-3	TRBJ2-7	CASSQGVSGRIYEQYF
12	-	TRBV5-4	TRBJ2-7	CASSSGGYEQYF
13	-	TRBV6-1	TRBJ2-7	CASSEFPRKEQYF
13	-	TRBV4-1	-	CATIGWQNYEQYF
12	-	TRBV15	TRBJ2-5	CATSLFYETQYF
19	-	TRBV7-6	TRBJ2-6	CASSLVSPVWGGGANVLTF
17	-	TRBV15	TRBJ1-5	CATSRDFQRGGYQPQHF
17	-	TRBV7-8	TRBJ1-1	CASSLASTGGLDTEAFF
15	-	TRBV19	TRBJ1-5	CASSLGAYSNQPQHF
14	-	TRBV7-6	TRBJ1-6	CASSPGQRNSPLHF
13	few	TRBV28	TRBJ2-7	CASSLTARRTCDF
13	-	TRBV19	TRBJ2-1	CASSIQSYNEQFF
13	-	TRBV9	TRBJ2-1	CASSGELGTGQVF
15	-	TRBV19	TRBJ2-1	CASSILAEPYNEQFF
15	few	TRBV4-3	TRBJ1-6	CASSQDTGRYSPLHF
15	few	TRBV10-1	TRBJ1-3	CASSATGLAGNTIYF
14	-	TRBV27	TRBJ2-7	CASSPLAGGHEQYF
14	-	TRBV27	TRBJ2-7	CASMETSGSYEQYF
14	once	TRBV29-1	TRBJ2-7	CSVGGGDYSYEQYF
15	few	TRBV7-6	TRBJ2-1	CASSAGQGLYNEQFF
14	-	TRBV4-3	TRBJ2-7	CASSQRLGPYEQYF
18	-	TRBV7-7	TRBJ2-6	CASSRARKCHKSGNVLTF
14	once	TRBV30	TRBJ2-2	CAWSSGARTGELFF
14	-	TRBV28	TRBJ1-2	CASSKTETNYGYTF
14	-	TRBV6-5	TRBJ2-7	CASSPSGSSYEQYF
15	-	TRBV11-2	TRBJ2-7	CASSSLAKGSYEQYF
15	-	TRBV7-7	TRBJ2-5	CASSLNGGSSETQYF
16	medium-sized	TRBV23-1	TRBJ2-3	CASSPGEREYTDTQYF
17	-	TRBV9	TRBJ2-3	CASSLSRDRGYFDTQYF
14	-	TRBV4-3	TRBJ2-1	CASSPGVRYNEQFF
16	-	TRBV28	TRBJ2-4	CASTRDSPLAKNIQYF
15	-	TRBV25-1	TRBJ1-1	CASSAWGGADTEAFF
15	-	TRBV4-2	TRBJ2-2	CASSQVETQTGELFF
15	-	TRBV9	TRBJ2-3	CASSVGPGVADTQYF
14	-	TRBV29-1	TRBJ1-3	CSVISRDSGNTIYF
15	-	TRBV10-3	TRBJ2-5	CAISEYTTQIETQYF
13	once	TRBV11-2	TRBJ2-7	CASSRTGTYEQYF
14	-	TRBV5-1	-	CASSPDSGSYEQYF
16	few	TRBV7-9	-	CASSGTTGQGAYEQYF
12	-	TRBV2	TRBJ1-3	CASTSGGNTIYF
13	-	TRBV6-5	TRBJ2-7	CASFMTGAYEQYF
15	-	TRBV7-8	TRBJ2-7	CASSLASGRADEQYF
15	-	TRBV2	TRBJ2-2	CASSGWTGNTGELFF
13	-	TRBV5-4	TRBJ1-1	CASRSSPDTEAFF
16	-	TRBV4-2	TRBJ2-3	CASSQDTSGRPDTQYF
18	few	TRBV28	TRBJ2-6	CASSSGQGALSGANVLTF
13	-	TRBV12-5	TRBJ2-5	CASNPGLGETQYF
12	few	TRBV6-5	TRBJ1-2	CASSTDGYGYTF
14	few	TRBV15	TRBJ1-5	CATSTSGPHQPQHF
14	once	TRBV6-8	-	CASSDTAGAYEQYF
14	-	TRBV6-4	TRBJ2-1	CASSDSSDSNEQFF
11	-	TRBV6-6	TRBJ2-1	CASAWTNEQFF
17	-	TRBV4-2	TRBJ1-1	CASSQASRGQGGTEAFF
17	once	TRBV13	TRBJ2-1	CASSLDSGGPKDNEQFF